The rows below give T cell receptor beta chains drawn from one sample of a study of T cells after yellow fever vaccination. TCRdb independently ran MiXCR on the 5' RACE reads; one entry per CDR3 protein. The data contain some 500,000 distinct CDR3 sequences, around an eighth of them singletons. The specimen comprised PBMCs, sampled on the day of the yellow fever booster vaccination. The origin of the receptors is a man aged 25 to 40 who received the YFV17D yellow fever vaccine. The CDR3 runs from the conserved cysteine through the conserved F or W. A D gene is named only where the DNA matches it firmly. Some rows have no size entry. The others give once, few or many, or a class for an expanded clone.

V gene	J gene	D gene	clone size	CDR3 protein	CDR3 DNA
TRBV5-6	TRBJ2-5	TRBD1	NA	CASSLLTGSGKTQYF	TGTGCCAGCAGCTTGTTGACAGGGAGCGGCAAGACCCAGTACTTC
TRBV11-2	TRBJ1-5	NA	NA	CASSLSGNQPQHF	TGTGCCAGCAGCCTTTCGGGGAATCAGCCCCAGCATTTT
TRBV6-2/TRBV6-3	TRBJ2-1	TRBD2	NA	CASSSGTSGRAHNEQFF	TGTGCCAGCAGTTCCGGGACTAGCGGGAGGGCCCACAATGAGCAGTTCTTC
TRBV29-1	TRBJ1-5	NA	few	CSVAKNVDQPQHF	TGCAGCGTTGCCAAAAATGTCGATCAGCCCCAGCATTTT
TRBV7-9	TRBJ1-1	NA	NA	CASSPNPGYRDEAFF	TGTGCCAGCAGCCCAAATCCGGGTTACAGGGATGAAGCTTTCTTT
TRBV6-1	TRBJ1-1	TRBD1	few	CASSRTGVGWGLAEAFF	TGTGCCAGCAGTCGCACAGGGGTGGGATGGGGTTTGGCTGAAGCTTTCTTT
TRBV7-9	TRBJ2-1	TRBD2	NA	CASSRLAGLTNEQFF	TGTGCCAGCAGCAGGCTAGCGGGACTAACCAATGAGCAGTTCTTC
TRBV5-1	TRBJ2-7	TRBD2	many	CASSSGLAGAEQYF	TGCGCCAGCAGCTCCGGACTAGCGGGGGCCGAGCAGTACTTC
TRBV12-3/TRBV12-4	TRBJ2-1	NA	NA	CAGGAYNEQFF	TGTGCCGGCGGCGCTTACAATGAGCAGTTCTTC
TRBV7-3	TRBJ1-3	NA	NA	CASSLTTSGNTIYF	TGTGCCAGCAGCTTAACTACCTCTGGAAACACCATATATTTT
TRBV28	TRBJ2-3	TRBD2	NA	CASSSPGGPTDTQYF	TGTGCCAGCAGTTCTCCGGGAGGGCCGACAGATACGCAGTATTTT
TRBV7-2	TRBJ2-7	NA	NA	CASSLGHGYEQYF	TGTGCCAGCAGCTTAGGGCACGGGTACGAGCAGTACTTC
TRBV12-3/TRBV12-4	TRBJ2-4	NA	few	CASSLDVKNIQYF	TGTGCCAGCAGTTTAGACGTCAAAAACATTCAGTACTTC
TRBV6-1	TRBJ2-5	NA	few	CASRSPGHIQETQYF	TGTGCCAGCAGATCGCCGGGACATATACAAGAGACCCAGTACTTC
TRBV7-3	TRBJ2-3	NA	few	CASSRRTRTDTQYF	TGTGCCAGCAGCAGACGGACACGCACAGATACGCAGTATTTT
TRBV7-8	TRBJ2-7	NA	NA	CASNPTVGRYEQYF	TGTGCCAGCAACCCCACTGTCGGCCGCTACGAGCAGTACTTC
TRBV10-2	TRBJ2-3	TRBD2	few	CASAGLAEDASTDTQYF	TGCGCCAGCGCGGGACTAGCGGAAGACGCTAGCACAGATACGCAGTATTTT
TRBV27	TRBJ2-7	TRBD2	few	CASSKSGTSARGGYEQYF	TGTGCCAGCAGTAAATCCGGGACTAGCGCCCGAGGGGGCTACGAGCAGTACTTC
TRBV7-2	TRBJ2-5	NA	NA	CASSPGGQVETQYF	TGTGCCAGCAGCCCCGGGGGGCAGGTCGAGACCCAGTACTTC
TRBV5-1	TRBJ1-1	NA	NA	CASSLAIDTEAFF	TGCGCCAGCAGCTTGGCGATTGACACTGAAGCTTTCTTT
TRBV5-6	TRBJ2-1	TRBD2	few	CASSLAALAGYEQFF	TGTGCCAGCAGCTTGGCCGCACTAGCGGGATATGAGCAGTTCTTC
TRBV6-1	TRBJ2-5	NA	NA	CASSVDRQETQYF	TGTGCCAGCAGTGTGGATCGCCAAGAGACCCAGTACTTC
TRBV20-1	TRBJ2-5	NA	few	CSARESWETQYF	TGCAGTGCTAGAGAGAGTTGGGAGACCCAGTACTTC
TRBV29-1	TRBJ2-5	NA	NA	CSVQDSRRETQYF	TGCAGCGTTCAGGACTCCCGGCGAGAGACCCAGTACTTC
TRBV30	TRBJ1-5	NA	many	CAWREGNQPQHF	TGTGCCTGGAGGGAAGGGAATCAGCCCCAGCATTTT
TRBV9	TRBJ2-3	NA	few	CASSSQANTDTQYF	TGTGCCAGCAGCAGTCAGGCAAACACAGATACGCAGTATTTT
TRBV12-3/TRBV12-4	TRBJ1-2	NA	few	CASSPGLYYGYTF	TGTGCCAGCAGTCCCGGGTTGTACTATGGCTACACCTTC
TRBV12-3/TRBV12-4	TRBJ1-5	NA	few	CASSLGAGWGQPQHF	TGTGCCAGCAGTTTAGGGGCAGGGTGGGGTCAGCCCCAGCATTTT
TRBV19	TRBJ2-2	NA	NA	CASRSPGRENTGELFF	TGTGCCAGTAGGTCGCCGGGGCGAGAAAACACCGGGGAGCTGTTTTTT
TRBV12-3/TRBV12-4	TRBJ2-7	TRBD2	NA	CASRTGAAGDYEQYF	TGTGCCAGCAGAACTGGGGCAGCGGGGGACTACGAGCAGTACTTC
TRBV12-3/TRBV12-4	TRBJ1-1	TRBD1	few	CASSQTRQGQNTEAFF	TGTGCCAGCAGTCAAACCCGACAGGGACAGAACACTGAAGCTTTCTTT
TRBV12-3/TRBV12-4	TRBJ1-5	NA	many	CASSFGVNQPQHF	TGTGCCAGCAGTTTTGGGGTCAATCAGCCCCAGCATTTT